This TCR beta chain emerged from a study of cytomegalovirus exposure and HLA in healthy donors. With V trimmed by 4 bases and J by 9 bases, 14 bases remained unmatched. The CDR3 spans 18 residues. CDR1 LGHNA and CDR2 YNFKEQ come from the germline V gene. 13 Jbeta primers and 60 Vbeta primers were used for the PCR. The repertoire was sequenced with immunoSEQ multiplex PCR; TCRdb's copy has only in-frame clones and lacks some. The sample records 150,000 to 200,000 clones, roughly 83% being singletons. Specimen: PBMCs. This clonotype was sampled from a woman aged 50 to 65 in good health and CMV-seronegative. This chain uses TRBV4-2 with TRBJ2-1; 14 positions match TRBD2. CDR3 coding DNA: TGTGCCAGCAGCCGAGGGACTAGCGGGAGCTCCAGGGCCTCTGAGCAGTTCTTC. Its translation is CASSRGTSGSSRASEQFF.